This paragraph reports one T cell receptor (beta chain). The antigen remains unidentified. Donors showed nominal health when sampled, although they likely had unrecorded immune exposures. This specimen comes from a study of cytomegalovirus exposure and HLA in healthy donors. Study context: Some 85 million unique TCRs from HLA-typed donors were held in an early data release.

Primers included in the PCR were 60 Vbeta and 13 Jbeta primers. TCRdb's table, derived via immunoSEQ multiplex PCR, lists solely in-frame clones and lacks some. The repertoire consists of around 210,000 clones, with approximately 78% occurring once and the leading ten covering approximately 0.49%. The germline gives CDR1 MNHEY, CDR2 SMNVEV (reference sequence). V shed 3 bases and J 5 bases; nucleotides not matched to a gene: 5. The CDR3 consists of 15 residues. Study-wide results and limits: The investigators catalogued 150 to 200 TCR beta chains as cytomegalovirus-associated. Near-uniform donor sequencing depth was presumed by presence/absence analyses.

The sample comprised PBMCs. The gene calls are TRBV27 and TRBJ2-3, with 10 bases lining up with TRBD2. This TCR derives from a boy between 5 and 17 years old in good health and CMV-seronegative. CDR3 coding DNA: TGTGCCAGCAGTTTTAGAGCGGGAGGGCAAGATACGCAGTATTTT. It codes for CASSFRAGGQDTQYF.